This is a list of T cell receptor beta chains from one sample in a study of cytomegalovirus exposure and HLA in healthy donors. Here immunoSEQ multiplex PCR was the method, and the copy in TCRdb shows in-frame clones only, minus some. The data contain roughly 70,000 clones, approximately 95% of them singletons. Sequenced input: PBMCs. The source of these receptors is a man between 18 and 29 years old in good health and CMV-seropositive. Each CDR3 is given with its conserved first and last residue. Fields, in order: clone size, J gene, CDR3 length, V gene, D gene, CDR3 DNA, CDR3 protein. A D gene is named only where the DNA matches it firmly. Clone size is given for some rows only: seen once, a few or many times, or a class if the clone is expanded.

clone_size: -
j_call: TRBJ2-7
cdr3_length: 15
v_call: TRBV28
d_call: TRBD2
cdr3_nt: TGTGCCAGCAGTCCTAGGACTAGCGGGAACTACGAGCAGTACTTC
cdr3_aa: CASSPRTSGNYEQYF

clone_size: -
j_call: TRBJ2-3
cdr3_length: 16
v_call: TRBV5-1
d_call: TRBD2
cdr3_nt: TGCGCCAGCAGCTTCTCGGCGGCGGGGGATACAGATACGCAGTATTTT
cdr3_aa: CASSFSAAGDTDTQYF

clone_size: -
j_call: TRBJ1-3
cdr3_length: 13
v_call: TRBV29-1
d_call: -
cdr3_nt: TGCAGCGCAAGACTTGGCTCTGGAAACACCATATATTTT
cdr3_aa: CSARLGSGNTIYF

clone_size: -
j_call: TRBJ2-7
cdr3_length: 13
v_call: TRBV2
d_call: TRBD2
cdr3_nt: TGTGCCAGCAGTGCCCGGACTAGTGGTGAGCAGTACTTC
cdr3_aa: CASSARTSGEQYF

clone_size: -
j_call: TRBJ1-1
cdr3_length: 15
v_call: TRBV6-7
d_call: -
cdr3_nt: TGTGCCCCGGGCTTATGCGGGACGCAGAACACTGAAGCTTTCTTT
cdr3_aa: CAPGLCGTQNTEAFF

clone_size: -
j_call: TRBJ2-2
cdr3_length: 17
v_call: TRBV9
d_call: TRBD2
cdr3_nt: TGTGCCAGCAGTCCGGGACTAGCGGGGAAGAGGACCGGGGAGCTGTTTTTT
cdr3_aa: CASSPGLAGKRTGELFF

clone_size: -
j_call: TRBJ2-1
cdr3_length: 18
v_call: TRBV7-9
d_call: TRBD1
cdr3_nt: TGTGCCAGCCGATTCTTCCTGCCGGGACAGGGACAGGGCAATGAGCAGTTCTTC
cdr3_aa: CASRFFLPGQGQGNEQFF

clone_size: -
j_call: TRBJ1-1
cdr3_length: 10
v_call: TRBV29-1
d_call: -
cdr3_nt: TGCAGCGTTGAAGGGAGGGAAGCTTTCTTT
cdr3_aa: CSVEGREAFF

clone_size: -
j_call: TRBJ1-2
cdr3_length: 13
v_call: TRBV9
d_call: -
cdr3_nt: TGTGCCAGCAGCGTAGGACAGGCGGAAGGCTACACCTTC
cdr3_aa: CASSVGQAEGYTF

clone_size: -
j_call: TRBJ1-1
cdr3_length: 15
v_call: TRBV6-1
d_call: -
cdr3_nt: TGTGCCAGCCTCCCCTTGGGGCCCGGGAACACTGAAGCTTTCTTT
cdr3_aa: CASLPLGPGNTEAFF

clone_size: -
j_call: TRBJ1-5
cdr3_length: 14
v_call: TRBV21-1
d_call: -
cdr3_nt: TGTGCCAGCATTAGGACTTATAGCAATCAGCCCCAGCATTTT
cdr3_aa: CASIRTYSNQPQHF

clone_size: -
j_call: TRBJ1-5
cdr3_length: 13
v_call: TRBV6-1
d_call: -
cdr3_nt: TGTGCCAGCAGTGAAAGGAGGAATCAGCCCCAGCATTTT
cdr3_aa: CASSERRNQPQHF

clone_size: -
j_call: TRBJ2-7
cdr3_length: 14
v_call: TRBV27
d_call: -
cdr3_nt: TGTGCCAGCAAGAGCAAAGAGCCTTCCTACGAGCAGTACTTC
cdr3_aa: CASKSKEPSYEQYF

clone_size: -
j_call: TRBJ2-5
cdr3_length: 21
v_call: TRBV10-3
d_call: TRBD2
cdr3_nt: TGTGCCATCCCCCAGGGAGGGATAGTTAGCGGGAGGGCCCGGGGACAAGAGACCCAGTACTTC
cdr3_aa: CAIPQGGIVSGRARGQETQYF

clone_size: once
j_call: TRBJ2-7
cdr3_length: 15
v_call: TRBV30
d_call: TRBD2
cdr3_nt: TGTGCCTGGAGTCCGGGATTTAGCGGGGGCTACGAGCAGTACTTC
cdr3_aa: CAWSPGFSGGYEQYF

clone_size: -
j_call: TRBJ2-1
cdr3_length: 16
v_call: TRBV7-3
d_call: TRBD2
cdr3_nt: TGTGCCAGCAGCATACACATAGCGGGCCCTTCCCATGAGCAGTTCTTC
cdr3_aa: CASSIHIAGPSHEQFF

clone_size: once
j_call: TRBJ2-1
cdr3_length: 17
v_call: TRBV21-1
d_call: -
cdr3_nt: TGTGCCAGCAGCATTGGACTAGCGGGAGGTTTTTGGTATGAGCAGTTCTTC
cdr3_aa: CASSIGLAGGFWYEQFF

clone_size: -
j_call: TRBJ1-2
cdr3_length: 16
v_call: TRBV30
d_call: TRBD1
cdr3_nt: TGTGCCTGGAGGAACGACAGGGGGACCGGAGTTTATGGCTACACCTTC
cdr3_aa: CAWRNDRGTGVYGYTF

clone_size: -
j_call: TRBJ2-1
cdr3_length: 15
v_call: TRBV2
d_call: -
cdr3_nt: TGTGCCAGCAAGAAGGGTAGCGACTCCTACAATGAGCAGTTCTTC
cdr3_aa: CASKKGSDSYNEQFF

clone_size: -
j_call: TRBJ2-3
cdr3_length: 17
v_call: TRBV2
d_call: TRBD2
cdr3_nt: TGTGCCAGCAGTGCCTCACTAGCGGGACCGGTTACAGATACGCAGTATTTT
cdr3_aa: CASSASLAGPVTDTQYF

clone_size: -
j_call: TRBJ2-2
cdr3_length: 14
v_call: TRBV13
d_call: TRBD2
cdr3_nt: TGTGCCAGCAGCGGGAGGGCCGACACCGGGGAGCTGTTTTTT
cdr3_aa: CASSGRADTGELFF

clone_size: -
j_call: TRBJ1-5
cdr3_length: 16
v_call: TRBV28
d_call: -
cdr3_nt: TGTGCCACCTCATCCCTCAAGGCGGGGGGGAATCAGCCCCAGCATTTT
cdr3_aa: CATSSLKAGGNQPQHF

clone_size: -
j_call: TRBJ2-1
cdr3_length: 15
v_call: TRBV29-1
d_call: TRBD1
cdr3_nt: TGCAGCGTTCCCACCCCGGGACAGGGGGCTTGGGAGCAGTTCTTC
cdr3_aa: CSVPTPGQGAWEQFF

clone_size: -
j_call: TRBJ2-7
cdr3_length: 14
v_call: TRBV7-2
d_call: TRBD2
cdr3_nt: TGTGCCAGCAATGCCCGGGGGGGGGTCTACGAGCAGTACTTC
cdr3_aa: CASNARGGVYEQYF

clone_size: -
j_call: TRBJ2-3
cdr3_length: 15
v_call: TRBV6-1
d_call: TRBD2
cdr3_nt: TGTGCCAGCAGGGGAGCGGGAGAGGGCACAGATACGCAGTATTTT
cdr3_aa: CASRGAGEGTDTQYF

clone_size: -
j_call: TRBJ1-1
cdr3_length: 14
v_call: TRBV28
d_call: -
cdr3_nt: TGTGCCAGCAGACTCAGGGGAGAAGGGACTGAAGCTTTCTTT
cdr3_aa: CASRLRGEGTEAFF

clone_size: -
j_call: TRBJ2-7
cdr3_length: 15
v_call: TRBV10-2
d_call: -
cdr3_nt: TGCGCCAGCAGTGAGTCGTTGTCAGGATCCTACGAGCAGTACTTC
cdr3_aa: CASSESLSGSYEQYF

clone_size: once
j_call: TRBJ2-1
cdr3_length: 18
v_call: TRBV28
d_call: TRBD2
cdr3_nt: TGTGCCAGCATTACCGGACTAGCGGGGGGGGCTCCGCTCAATGAGCAGTTCTTC
cdr3_aa: CASITGLAGGAPLNEQFF

clone_size: -
j_call: TRBJ2-5
cdr3_length: 13
v_call: TRBV28
d_call: -
cdr3_nt: TGTGCCTTGGGCGCTGCCACCCAAGAGACCCAGTACTTC
cdr3_aa: CALGAATQETQYF

clone_size: -
j_call: TRBJ1-4
cdr3_length: 15
v_call: TRBV27
d_call: -
cdr3_nt: TGTGCCAGCAGTTTAGGGGGAGGGCTCAATGAAAAACTGTTTTTT
cdr3_aa: CASSLGGGLNEKLFF

clone_size: -
j_call: TRBJ2-1
cdr3_length: 14
v_call: TRBV7-3
d_call: -
cdr3_nt: TGTGCCAGCAGCTTGGGGGGAGTCCACAATGAGCAGTTCTTC
cdr3_aa: CASSLGGVHNEQFF

clone_size: -
j_call: TRBJ1-1
cdr3_length: 16
v_call: TRBV4-1
d_call: TRBD1
cdr3_nt: TGCGCCAGCAGCCAAGATAGAAACAGGGGTTCCTCCGCAGCTTTCTTT
cdr3_aa: CASSQDRNRGSSAAFF

clone_size: -
j_call: TRBJ2-1
cdr3_length: 17
v_call: TRBV9
d_call: TRBD2
cdr3_nt: TGTGCCAGCAGCGTAGAAGTTGGCGGGGGCTCCTACAATGAGCAGTTCTTC
cdr3_aa: CASSVEVGGGSYNEQFF

clone_size: -
j_call: TRBJ1-1
cdr3_length: 16
v_call: TRBV7-9
d_call: -
cdr3_nt: TGTGCCAGCAGCAATGAGATGGGGGGATTGAACACTGAAGCTTTCTTT
cdr3_aa: CASSNEMGGLNTEAFF